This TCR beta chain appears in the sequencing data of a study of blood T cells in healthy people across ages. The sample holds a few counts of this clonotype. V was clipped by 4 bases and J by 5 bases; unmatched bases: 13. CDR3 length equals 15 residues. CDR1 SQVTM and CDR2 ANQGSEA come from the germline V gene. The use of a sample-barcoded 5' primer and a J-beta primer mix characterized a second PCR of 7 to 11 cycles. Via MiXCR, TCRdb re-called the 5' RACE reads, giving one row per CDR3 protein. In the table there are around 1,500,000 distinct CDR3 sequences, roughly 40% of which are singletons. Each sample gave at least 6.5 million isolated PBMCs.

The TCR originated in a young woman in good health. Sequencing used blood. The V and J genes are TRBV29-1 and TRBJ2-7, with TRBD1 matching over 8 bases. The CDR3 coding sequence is TGCAGCGTTGTAGTGACAGGGGCTAATTTGAACGAGCAGTACTTC. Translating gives CSVVVTGANLNEQYF.